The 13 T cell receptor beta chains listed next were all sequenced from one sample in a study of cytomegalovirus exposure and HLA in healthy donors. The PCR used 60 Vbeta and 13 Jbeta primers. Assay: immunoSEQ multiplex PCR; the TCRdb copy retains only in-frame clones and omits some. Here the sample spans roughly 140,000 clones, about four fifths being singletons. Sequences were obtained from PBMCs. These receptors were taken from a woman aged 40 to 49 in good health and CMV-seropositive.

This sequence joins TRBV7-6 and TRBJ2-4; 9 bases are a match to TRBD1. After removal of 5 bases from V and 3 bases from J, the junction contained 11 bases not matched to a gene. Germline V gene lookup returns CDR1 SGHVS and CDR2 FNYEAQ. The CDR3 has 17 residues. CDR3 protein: CASSANYRGRDKNIQYF. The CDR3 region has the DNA TGTGCCAGCAGCGCGAATTACAGGGGGCGGGACAAAAACATTCAGTACTTC.

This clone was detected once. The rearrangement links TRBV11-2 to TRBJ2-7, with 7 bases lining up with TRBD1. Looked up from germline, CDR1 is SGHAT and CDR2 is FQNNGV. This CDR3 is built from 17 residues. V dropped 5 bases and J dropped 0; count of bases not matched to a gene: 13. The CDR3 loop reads CASSQTFTGVYSYEQYF. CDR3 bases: TGTGCCAGCAGCCAAACCTTTACAGGGGTATACTCCTACGAGCAGTACTTC. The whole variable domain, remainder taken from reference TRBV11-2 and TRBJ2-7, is EAGVAQSPRYKIIEKRQSVAFWCNPISGHATLYWYQQILGQGPKLLIQFQNNGVVDDSQLPKDRFSAERLKGVDSTLKIQPAKLEDSAVYLCASSQTFTGVYSYEQYFGPGTRLTVT.

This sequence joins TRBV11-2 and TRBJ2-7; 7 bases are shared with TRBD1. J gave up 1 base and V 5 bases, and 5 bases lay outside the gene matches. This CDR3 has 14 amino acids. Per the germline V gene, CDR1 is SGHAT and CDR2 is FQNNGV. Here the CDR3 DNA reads TGTGCCAGCAGCCTGATGACAGGGTCCTACGAGCAGTACTTC. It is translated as CASSLMTGSYEQYF.

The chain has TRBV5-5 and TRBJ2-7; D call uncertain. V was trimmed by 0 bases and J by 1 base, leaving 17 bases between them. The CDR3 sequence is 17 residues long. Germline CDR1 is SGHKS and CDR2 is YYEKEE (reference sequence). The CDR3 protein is CASSLGVGGSPSYEQYF. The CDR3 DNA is TGTGCCAGCAGCTTGGGGGTAGGCGGCTCTCCTTCCTACGAGCAGTACTTC.

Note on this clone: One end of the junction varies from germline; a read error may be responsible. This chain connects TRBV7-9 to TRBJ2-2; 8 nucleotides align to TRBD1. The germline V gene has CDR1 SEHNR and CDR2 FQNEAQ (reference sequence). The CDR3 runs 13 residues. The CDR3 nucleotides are TGTGCCAGCAGTCTGGACAGGGTCGGGGGGCTGTTTTTT. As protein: CASSLDRVGGLFF.

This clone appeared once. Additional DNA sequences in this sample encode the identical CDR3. CDR3 sequence (DNA): TGTGCCATCAGCGGACAGGGCACAGATACGCAGTATTTT. Translation: CAISGQGTDTQYF. V gene TRBV10-3 combines with J gene TRBJ2-3; 7 nucleotides align to TRBD1. The V gene's germline CDR1 is ENHRY and CDR2 SYGVKD. V gave up 6 bases and J gave up 1 base; unmatched junction bases: 1. The CDR3 consists of 13 residues.

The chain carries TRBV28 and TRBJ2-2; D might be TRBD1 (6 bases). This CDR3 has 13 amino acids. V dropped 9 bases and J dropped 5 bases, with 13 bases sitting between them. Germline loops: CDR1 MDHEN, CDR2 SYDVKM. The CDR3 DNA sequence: TGTGCCAGTAAACAAGGGGGAACCGGGGAGCTGTTTTTT. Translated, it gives CASKQGGTGELFF.

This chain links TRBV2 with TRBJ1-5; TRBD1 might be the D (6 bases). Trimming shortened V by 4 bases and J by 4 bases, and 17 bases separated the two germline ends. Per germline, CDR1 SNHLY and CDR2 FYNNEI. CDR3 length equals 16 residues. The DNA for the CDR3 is TGTGCCAGCAGTGCGAAGGAGACAGGACTTAATCAGCCCCAGCATTTT. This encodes CASSAKETGLNQPQHF.

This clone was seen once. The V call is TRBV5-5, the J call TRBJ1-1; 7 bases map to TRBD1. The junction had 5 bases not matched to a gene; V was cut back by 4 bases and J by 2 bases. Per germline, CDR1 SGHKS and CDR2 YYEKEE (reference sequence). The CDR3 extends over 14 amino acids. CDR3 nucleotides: TGTGCCAGCAGCAGGGACAGCCATAACACTGAAGCTTTCTTT. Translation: CASSRDSHNTEAFF.

CDR3 sequence (DNA): TGTGCCAGTAGTATAGCTGGGGGAGGGCCCAAAAACATTCAGTACTTC. Its translation: CASSIAGGGPKNIQYF. The chain uses TRBV19 and TRBJ2-4; 7 bases align to TRBD2. The CDR3 length is 16 residues. Germline loops: CDR1 LNHDA, CDR2 SQIVND (reference sequence). V trimming: 1 base; J trimming: 2 bases; junction bases outside the gene matches: 5. The full variable domain, its missing parts supplied by reference TRBV19 and TRBJ2-4, is DGGITQSPKYLFRKEGQNVTLSCEQNLNHDAMYWYRQDPGQGLRLIYYSQIVNDFQKGDIAEGYSVSREKKESFPLTVTSAQKNPTAFYLCASSIAGGGPKNIQYFGAGTRLSVL.

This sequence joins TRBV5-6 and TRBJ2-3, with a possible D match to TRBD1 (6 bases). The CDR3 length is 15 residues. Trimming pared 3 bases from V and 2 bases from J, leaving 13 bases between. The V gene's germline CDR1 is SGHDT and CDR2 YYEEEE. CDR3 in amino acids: CASSYEGDNTDTQYF. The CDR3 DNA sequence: TGTGCCAGCAGCTACGAGGGGGACAACACAGATACGCAGTATTTT.

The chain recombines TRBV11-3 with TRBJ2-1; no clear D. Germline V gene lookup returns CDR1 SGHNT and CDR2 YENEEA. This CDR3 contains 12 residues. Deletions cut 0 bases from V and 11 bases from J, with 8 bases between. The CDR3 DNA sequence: TGTGCCAGCAGCTTAGATAAGAGAAAGCAGTTCTTC. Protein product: CASSLDKRKQFF.

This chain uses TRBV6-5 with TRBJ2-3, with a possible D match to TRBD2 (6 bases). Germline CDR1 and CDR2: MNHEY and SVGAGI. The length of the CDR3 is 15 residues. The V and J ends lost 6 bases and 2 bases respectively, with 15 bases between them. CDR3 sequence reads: CASRSGGADTDTQYF. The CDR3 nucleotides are TGTGCCAGCAGATCCGGCGGGGCAGACACAGATACGCAGTATTTT.